These T cell receptor beta chains were read from a single sample in a study of identical twins. MiXCR was run by TCRdb on the 5' RACE reads, yielding one entry per CDR3 protein. Among roughly 290,000 distinct CDR3 sequences listed, more than 8% were seen once. This sample was also put to use in a study of yellow fever vaccine responses in identical twins.

Specimen: CD8+ T cells sorted from blood. These receptors came from a woman aged 18-29 years in good health. Both conserved end residues are part of each CDR3. D genes are given only for firm matches. Clone size is not always given. Where it is, it says once, few, many or a class for expanded clones.

V: TRBV7-2
J: TRBJ2-5
size: NA
D: NA
DNA: TGTGCCAGCAGCTTAGACAGACTAGAAAGTGAGACCCAGTACTTC
CDR3: CASSLDRLESETQYF

V: TRBV7-9
J: TRBJ1-6
size: many
D: NA
DNA: TGTGCCAGCAGCTTAATCCTAGGGAATTCACCCCTCCACTTT
CDR3: CASSLILGNSPLHF

V: TRBV7-7
J: TRBJ2-2
size: NA
D: TRBD1
DNA: TGTGCTAGCAGCTTCCCCCGGGACAGGGAGTTTTGGGAGCTGTTTTTT
CDR3: CASSFPRDREFWELFF

V: TRBV29-1
J: TRBJ2-5
size: few
D: TRBD2
DNA: TGCAGCGTTGAAGGACTCGGGGGGGAGACCCAGTACTTC
CDR3: CSVEGLGGETQYF

V: TRBV3-1
J: TRBJ2-5
size: NA
D: TRBD1
DNA: TGTGCCAGCAGCCAGATGACAGGGCAAGAGACCCAGTACTTC
CDR3: CASSQMTGQETQYF

V: TRBV20-1
J: TRBJ2-7
size: NA
D: NA
DNA: TGCAGTGCTAGAGATCGGAACAGGGAATACGAGCAGTACTTC
CDR3: CSARDRNREYEQYF

V: TRBV29-1
J: TRBJ2-1
size: many
D: NA
DNA: TGCAGCGGTACCCTGGAGGATGAGCAGTTCTTC
CDR3: CSGTLEDEQFF

V: TRBV28
J: TRBJ2-7
size: NA
D: TRBD2
DNA: TGTGCCAGCAGACTAACCTTACAGGGAGGGGGACTAGCGGCTTCCTACGAGCAGTACTTC
CDR3: CASRLTLQGGGLAASYEQYF

V: TRBV5-6
J: TRBJ2-1
size: many
D: NA
DNA: TGTGCCAGCAGCTTGGGGGGGTTCTATGAGCAGTTCTTC
CDR3: CASSLGGFYEQFF

V: TRBV5-1
J: TRBJ1-5
size: many
D: TRBD1
DNA: TGCGCCAGCAGCTTCCTCCGGGACAGGGGGCTTAGCAATCAGCCCCAGCATTTT
CDR3: CASSFLRDRGLSNQPQHF

V: TRBV6-1
J: TRBJ2-3
size: few
D: NA
DNA: TGTGCCAGCAGCCTACAGGGACTTGGGACAGATACGCAGTATTTT
CDR3: CASSLQGLGTDTQYF

V: TRBV10-3
J: TRBJ2-1
size: few
D: NA
DNA: TGTGCCAGCACTGGGTACAATGAGCAGTTCTTC
CDR3: CASTGYNEQFF

V: TRBV10-1
J: TRBJ2-1
size: NA
D: NA
DNA: TGCGCCAGCAGTGAGTCTGAGGTCGGGAATGAGCAGTTCTTC
CDR3: CASSESEVGNEQFF

V: TRBV29-1
J: TRBJ2-7
size: NA
D: TRBD2
DNA: TGCAGCGTTGTGGGAGGGACGTCCTACGAGCAGTACTTC
CDR3: CSVVGGTSYEQYF

V: TRBV27
J: TRBJ2-1
size: few
D: NA
DNA: TGTGCCAGCAGTTTATATGTGGGGAATGAGCAGTTCTTC
CDR3: CASSLYVGNEQFF

V: TRBV4-1
J: TRBJ2-7
size: few
D: TRBD2
DNA: TGCGCCAGCAGCCAAGAAGGGTGGCGGGAGGGCCGGGAGCAGTACTTC
CDR3: CASSQEGWREGREQYF

V: TRBV9
J: TRBJ2-4
size: many
D: NA
DNA: TGTGCCAGCAGCGTGAGAGGGGACCTTCTAGCCAAAAACATTCAGTACTTC
CDR3: CASSVRGDLLAKNIQYF

V: TRBV6-5
J: TRBJ2-3
size: few
D: TRBD2
DNA: TGTGCCAGCAGTTACATTGGGAGCGGGGGGGACTCTAGCACAGATACGCAGTATTTT
CDR3: CASSYIGSGGDSSTDTQYF

V: TRBV7-9
J: TRBJ2-1
size: many
D: TRBD2
DNA: TGTGCCAGCAGCCTCACCATGGGACTAGCGGGAGTTTTGGAGCAGTTCTTC
CDR3: CASSLTMGLAGVLEQFF

V: TRBV12-3/TRBV12-4
J: TRBJ2-7
size: few
D: NA
DNA: TGTGCCAGCAGTTCCCTGGACGGAGCCTACGAGCAGTACTTC
CDR3: CASSSLDGAYEQYF

V: TRBV20-1
J: TRBJ1-1
size: many
D: NA
DNA: TGCAGTGCTAGTTTTCCGACAGAGATGAACACTGAAGCTTTCTTT
CDR3: CSASFPTEMNTEAFF

V: TRBV6-5
J: TRBJ2-7
size: few
D: TRBD1
DNA: TGTGCCAGCAGTTACTCGGACAGGGGAACCTACGAGCAGTACTTC
CDR3: CASSYSDRGTYEQYF

V: TRBV3-1
J: TRBJ1-4
size: many
D: TRBD1
DNA: TGTGCCAGCAGCCCATTAGAGGGGGCGATTAATGAAAAACTGTTTTTT
CDR3: CASSPLEGAINEKLFF

V: TRBV4-3
J: TRBJ2-5
size: NA
D: NA
DNA: TGCGCCAGCAGCCAAGGCGGGGCAGACCAAGAGACCCAGTACTTC
CDR3: CASSQGGADQETQYF

V: TRBV5-6
J: TRBJ2-7
size: few
D: TRBD2
DNA: TGTGCCAGTGGGGAGGGAAACTACGAGCAGTACTTC
CDR3: CASGEGNYEQYF

V: TRBV29-1
J: TRBJ1-4
size: many
D: NA
DNA: TGCAGCGGCAGGAGGCCCGAGAATGAAAAACTGTTTTTT
CDR3: CSGRRPENEKLFF

V: TRBV28
J: TRBJ2-7
size: NA
D: NA
DNA: TGTGCCAGCAGTTTACGGCTAGCCCCTAACTCCTACGAGCAGTACTTC
CDR3: CASSLRLAPNSYEQYF

V: TRBV2
J: TRBJ2-7
size: many
D: NA
DNA: TGTGCCAGCAGTGAAGGTCCCCTTGCCCACGAGCAGTACTTC
CDR3: CASSEGPLAHEQYF

V: TRBV4-1
J: TRBJ1-5
size: many
D: NA
DNA: TGCGCCAGCAGCCAAGGGGGACACGCCCGAAATCAGCCCCAGCATTTT
CDR3: CASSQGGHARNQPQHF

V: TRBV6-4
J: TRBJ2-1
size: many
D: TRBD1
DNA: TGTGCCAGCAGTGAATCGGGACAGAATGAGCAGTTCTTC
CDR3: CASSESGQNEQFF

V: TRBV20-1
J: TRBJ2-3
size: NA
D: TRBD2
DNA: TGCAGTGCTAGCTCCGGACTAGCGGGAAACCCAAGGGGTACGCAGTATTTT
CDR3: CSASSGLAGNPRGTQYF

V: TRBV18
J: TRBJ2-3
size: once
D: TRBD2
DNA: TGTGCCAGCTCACAGGCCCTAGCGGGCCTCACAGATACGCAGTATTTT
CDR3: CASSQALAGLTDTQYF

V: TRBV29-1
J: TRBJ2-3
size: few
D: TRBD2
DNA: TGCAGCGTTGAGGATAGCGGGGGGGAATTTAGCACAGATACGCAGTATTTT
CDR3: CSVEDSGGEFSTDTQYF

V: TRBV28
J: TRBJ2-2
size: NA
D: NA
DNA: TGTGCCAGCGGGGATCCCCTCACCGGGGAGCTGTTTTTT
CDR3: CASGDPLTGELFF

V: TRBV4-3
J: TRBJ2-3
size: few
D: NA
DNA: TGCGCCAGCAGCCAGGGCGGTTCCGGCACAGATACGCAGTATTTT
CDR3: CASSQGGSGTDTQYF

V: TRBV4-3
J: TRBJ1-6
size: many
D: NA
DNA: TGCGCCAGCAGCTTACAGGGTGGTTCACCCCTCCACTTT
CDR3: CASSLQGGSPLHF

V: TRBV4-3
J: TRBJ2-7
size: NA
D: NA
DNA: TGCGCCAGCAGCCAGGTTTGGCGGGGCTCCTACGAGCAGTACTTC
CDR3: CASSQVWRGSYEQYF

V: TRBV6-1
J: TRBJ1-4
size: few
D: NA
DNA: TGTGCCAGCACCCCAGGGGTGAATGAAAAACTGTTTTTT
CDR3: CASTPGVNEKLFF

V: TRBV7-9
J: TRBJ2-2
size: many
D: NA
DNA: TGTGCCAGCAGCTTGGACGGGAACACCGGGGAGCTGTTTTTT
CDR3: CASSLDGNTGELFF

V: TRBV5-1
J: TRBJ2-2
size: NA
D: TRBD1
DNA: TGCGCCAGCAGCCATGGACAGGCCTCGACCCGGGAGCTGTTTTTT
CDR3: CASSHGQASTRELFF

V: TRBV4-1
J: TRBJ2-7
size: many
D: TRBD2
DNA: TGCGCCAGCAGCCAAGATGTAGCGGGGGCTTATGAGCAGTACTTC
CDR3: CASSQDVAGAYEQYF

V: TRBV7-2
J: TRBJ1-2
size: many
D: NA
DNA: TGTGCCAGCAGCTTAGGTGTCAGATATATCTATGGCTACACCTTC
CDR3: CASSLGVRYIYGYTF

V: TRBV6-6
J: TRBJ2-3
size: NA
D: NA
DNA: TGTGCCAGCAGTTCGACGACCGAAGATACGCAGTATTTT
CDR3: CASSSTTEDTQYF

V: TRBV5-1
J: TRBJ2-3
size: NA
D: TRBD2
DNA: TGCGCCACCTCGGTGGTGGGACTAGTAGAACCAGATACGCAGTATTTT
CDR3: CATSVVGLVEPDTQYF

V: TRBV12-3/TRBV12-4
J: TRBJ2-7
size: many
D: TRBD1
DNA: TGTGCCAGCAGTGGGCCCTCGGACAGGGCTCGTGGGGAGCAGTACTTC
CDR3: CASSGPSDRARGEQYF

V: TRBV7-9
J: TRBJ2-3
size: many
D: NA
DNA: TGTGCCAGCAGCTTTCCCCAGGAGGGGGGGACAGATACGCAGTATTTT
CDR3: CASSFPQEGGTDTQYF

V: TRBV20-1
J: TRBJ2-7
size: NA
D: NA
DNA: TGCAGTGCAAGGGAGCTCCGAATCGAGCAGTACTTC
CDR3: CSARELRIEQYF